A selection of T cell receptor beta chains follows, all from one sample in a study of OX40 agonist ivuxolimab in advanced cancers. Some clones are missing from TCRdb's copy, which holds only in-frame ones; the method was immunoSEQ multiplex PCR. In the table there are 55,000 to 90,000 clones, almost 90% of which are singletons. The specimen was CD4+ or CD8+ T cells sorted from blood, collected in a trial of the OX40 agonist ivuxolimab. These receptor sequences come from an adult with an advanced solid tumor such as melanoma, head and neck, liver or kidney cancer. Each CDR3 is given with its conserved first and last residue. The D gene is left open where the match is weak. Size is stated for part of the rows, as once, few or many counts, or as a class when the clone is expanded.

D gene,J gene,CDR3 length,clone size,V gene,CDR3 protein,CDR3 DNA
TRBD2,TRBJ2-7,15,.,TRBV2,CATAPSTSGAYEQYF,TGTGCCACCGCCCCTTCGACTAGCGGGGCCTACGAGCAGTACTTC
.,TRBJ2-5,14,.,TRBV7-2,CASTWRRAQETQYF,TGTGCCAGCACTTGGAGGAGGGCACAAGAGACCCAGTACTTC
.,TRBJ1-4,15,.,TRBV18,CASSPAQATNEKLFF,TGTGCCAGCTCACCAGCCCAGGCAACTAATGAAAAACTGTTTTTT
.,TRBJ2-3,14,.,TRBV5-1,CASSLGQTTDTQYF,TGCGCCAGCAGCTTGGGACAGACCACAGATACGCAGTATTTT
.,TRBJ1-3,15,.,TRBV4-3,CASGSDNLSGNTIYF,TGCGCCAGCGGGTCCGACAACCTCTCTGGAAACACCATATATTTT
TRBD2,TRBJ2-1,15,.,TRBV2,CASSDIGTRYNEQFF,TGTGCCAGCAGTGATATCGGGACTAGATACAATGAGCAGTTCTTC
TRBD2,TRBJ2-6,16,.,TRBV28,CASTGGGSSGANVLTF,TGTGCCAGCACCGGGGGGGGTTCTTCTGGGGCCAACGTCCTGACTTTC
.,TRBJ1-2,14,.,TRBV19,CASSDQGMVEGYTF,TGTGCCAGTAGTGATCAGGGTATGGTGGAAGGCTACACCTTC
.,TRBJ2-2,11,.,TRBV28,CASSFRGELFF,TGTGCCAGCAGTTTCAGGGGGGAGCTGTTTTTT
.,TRBJ2-7,15,.,TRBV14,CASSQDGQGWDEQYF,TGTGCCAGCAGCCAAGATGGTCAGGGTTGGGACGAGCAGTACTTC
.,TRBJ2-7,13,.,TRBV5-4,CASSYTGRDEQYF,TGTGCCAGCAGCTACACAGGGAGAGACGAGCAGTACTTC
TRBD2,TRBJ2-7,15,.,TRBV5-1,CASSDRLAGGYEQYF,TGCGCCAGCAGCGACAGACTAGCGGGAGGGTACGAGCAGTACTTC
TRBD2,TRBJ2-5,15,.,TRBV7-2,CASSPTGGPMETQYF,TGTGCCAGCAGTCCGACGGGAGGCCCCATGGAGACCCAGTACTTC
.,TRBJ2-7,11,.,TRBV6-5,CASSWGGEQYF,TGTGCCAGCAGTTGGGGAGGCGAGCAGTACTTC
.,TRBJ1-2,15,.,TRBV19,CASKKIGGTNYGYTF,TGTGCCAGTAAAAAAATTGGGGGGACTAACTATGGCTACACCTTC
.,TRBJ1-2,13,.,TRBV7-9,CASSPTGTYGYTF,TGTGCCAGCAGCCCAACAGGGACCTATGGCTACACCTTC
.,TRBJ2-1,14,many,TRBV30,CASPGQGGINEQFF,TGTGCCTCCCCCGGGCAGGGGGGGATCAATGAGCAGTTCTTC
.,TRBJ2-3,13,.,TRBV9,CASSTTSTDTQYF,TGTGCCAGCAGCACAACCTCCACAGATACGCAGTATTTT
.,TRBJ1-1,13,few,TRBV29-1,CSVGQELNTEAFF,TGCAGCGTTGGACAGGAGTTGAACACTGAAGCTTTCTTT
TRBD2,TRBJ2-1,15,.,TRBV7-2,CASSPSSGGHNEQFF,TGTGCCAGCAGCCCAAGTAGCGGGGGTCACAATGAGCAGTTCTTC
.,TRBJ1-3,13,few,TRBV10-2,CASSTGGGNTIYF,TGCGCCAGCAGTACCGGAGGAGGAAACACCATATATTTT
TRBD2,TRBJ2-7,14,.,TRBV11-2,CASATSGSVYEQYF,TGTGCCAGCGCGACTAGCGGGAGTGTCTACGAGCAGTACTTC
.,TRBJ2-7,15,.,TRBV7-9,CASSSWGAGIDEQYF,TGTGCCAGCAGCTCCTGGGGGGCGGGGATTGACGAGCAGTACTTC
.,TRBJ1-4,15,.,TRBV28,CASSLGWAANEKLFF,TGTGCCAGCAGTTTAGGTTGGGCGGCTAATGAAAAACTGTTTTTT
.,TRBJ1-1,11,.,TRBV30,CAWLEGAEAFF,TGTGCCTGGCTTGAGGGGGCTGAAGCTTTCTTT
.,TRBJ2-1,13,.,TRBV9,CASSVGGSNEQFF,TGTGCCAGCAGCGTAGGGGGTAGCAATGAGCAGTTCTTC
TRBD1,TRBJ2-3,15,.,TRBV11-2,CATGAVDRVTDTQYF,TGTGCCACCGGGGCCGTAGACAGGGTCACAGATACGCAGTATTTT
.,TRBJ1-2,12,.,TRBV28,CASSLRGTSYTF,TGTGCCAGCAGTTTGCGGGGAACGAGCTACACCTTC
.,TRBJ2-5,16,.,TRBV5-6,CASSFGAGWFEETQYF,TGTGCCAGCAGCTTTGGGGCAGGGTGGTTTGAAGAGACCCAGTACTTC
TRBD1,TRBJ1-5,13,.,TRBV6-5,CASRQGAGQPQHF,TGTGCCAGCAGACAGGGGGCGGGTCAGCCCCAGCATTTT
TRBD2,TRBJ2-3,18,.,TRBV5-1,CASSKRLAGVLSTDTQYF,TGCGCCAGCAGCAAGAGACTAGCGGGAGTGTTGAGCACAGATACGCAGTATTTT
.,TRBJ1-2,14,.,TRBV2,CASSFSQGSGGYTF,TGTGCCAGCAGTTTCTCTCAGGGGTCTGGGGGCTACACCTTC
.,TRBJ1-2,14,.,TRBV11-2,CASSLGQGGYGYTF,TGTGCCAGCAGCTTAGGCCAGGGAGGCTATGGCTACACCTTC
TRBD2,TRBJ2-3,15,.,TRBV5-1,CASSARGGATDTQYF,TGCGCCAGCAGCGCCCGCGGGGGGGCAACAGATACGCAGTATTTT
TRBD2,TRBJ2-5,15,.,TRBV7-7,CASSSGLAGVGTQYF,TGTGCTAGCAGTTCGGGGCTAGCGGGAGTAGGGACCCAGTACTTC
.,TRBJ1-1,13,few,TRBV7-9,CASSLTVNTEAFF,TGTGCCAGCAGCCTGACAGTTAACACTGAAGCTTTCTTT
TRBD2,TRBJ2-1,17,.,TRBV11-2,CASSAGTSASSYNEQFF,TGTGCCAGCAGCGCTGGGACTAGCGCTAGCTCCTACAATGAGCAGTTCTTC
TRBD1,TRBJ2-7,16,.,TRBV28,CASNDPGGQGEREQYF,TGTGCCAGCAATGACCCAGGAGGACAGGGCGAGCGGGAGCAGTACTTC
.,TRBJ2-2,15,.,TRBV19,CASSKNGRNTGELFF,TGTGCCAGTAGTAAAAACGGGAGAAACACCGGGGAGCTGTTTTTT
TRBD2,TRBJ2-7,17,.,TRBV5-1,CASSPNAGEAFSYEQYF,TGCGCCAGCAGCCCCAACGCGGGGGAGGCATTTTCCTACGAGCAGTACTTC
.,TRBJ1-4,11,few,TRBV20-1,CSAIDRVKLFF,TGCAGTGCTATTGACCGGGTGAAACTGTTTTTT
.,TRBJ1-6,17,.,TRBV4-3,CASSQVSSSSYNSPLHF,TGCGCCAGCAGCCAAGTTTCCTCAAGCTCCTATAATTCACCCCTCCACTTT
TRBD1,TRBJ2-5,15,.,TRBV18,CASSPNRGQEETQYF,TGTGCCAGCTCTCCAAATAGAGGACAGGAAGAGACCCAGTACTTC
.,TRBJ1-5,16,.,TRBV28,CASRRDTGGSPQPQHF,TGTGCCAGCAGGCGGGACACGGGAGGGTCCCCTCAGCCCCAGCATTTT
.,TRBJ2-1,14,.,TRBV7-9,CASSLASGVYEQFF,TGTGCCAGCAGCTTAGCATCGGGGGTTTATGAGCAGTTCTTC